This T cell receptor (beta chain) originates from a study of vaccination effects on CD4 cells after COVID-19. Turning to the study itself: The median interval between the second dose and post-vaccine sampling was 72 days.

Findings and limits, study-wide: Clones arising from infection and from vaccination showed marked clonal contraction late after vaccination.

CDR3 length: 15 amino acids. Per germline, CDR1 SGHDN and CDR2 FVKESK. The V and J ends lost 1 base and 0 bases respectively, with 9 bases between them. Prior to sequencing, the ViraFEST assay stimulated PBMC with viral peptide pools, which expanded the antigen-specific CD4+ T cells. With roughly nine days of culture completed, CD4+ T cells were isolated. Two-dose BNT162b2 or mRNA-1273 vaccination was given to participants. A remark on this clone: Its antigen is currently unknown.

TCRdb's table, derived via immunoSEQ multiplex PCR, lists solely in-frame clones and lacks some. The sample holds tens of thousands of clones, approximately 71% seen once. Sequencing used CD4+ T cells from PBMCs cultured with HCoV-NL63 spike peptides, obtained after COVID-19 vaccination. The rearrangement joins TRBV14 to TRBJ1-1; no clear D. The origin of this receptor is a human donor who received a COVID-19 vaccine. The CDR3 DNA reads TGTGCCAGCAGCCAAGGGACCTCTATGAACACTGAAGCTTTCTTT. Protein sequence: CASSQGTSMNTEAFF.